This is a list of T cell receptor beta chains from one sample in a study of Ad26.COV2.S vaccination and SARS-CoV-2 variants. Clones were read by immunoSEQ multiplex PCR, and TCRdb kept only the in-frame ones, dropping some. The table records more than 400,000 clones, around 92% of them present only once. Specimen: peripheral blood, collected in a trial of Ad26.COV2.S vaccine versus placebo. The receptor source for this set is a person aged 18-60 years who received the Ad26.COV2.S COVID-19 vaccine or a placebo. The CDR3 runs from the conserved cysteine through the conserved F or W. Fields, in order: V gene, clone size, J gene, D gene, CDR3 DNA, CDR3 protein. D genes are given only for firm matches. The listing skips clone size in some rows; elsewhere it reads once, few, many or a size class.

TRBV12-3/TRBV12-4	few	TRBJ2-2	TRBD1	TGTGCCAGCAGGAGACAGGGTGGCGGGGAGCTGTTTTTT	CASRRQGGGELFF
TRBV7-8	once	TRBJ2-1	NA	TGTGCCAGCAGCGTCAGGGTTGGTGAGCAGTTCTTC	CASSVRVGEQFF
TRBV24-1	NA	TRBJ2-6	NA	TGTGCCACCTCTAAAAGAGGGTCTGGGGCCAACGTCCTGACTTTC	CATSKRGSGANVLTF
TRBV7-9	NA	TRBJ2-2	NA	TGTGCCAGCAGCTTTTCGGTATTCACCGGGGAGCTGTTTTTT	CASSFSVFTGELFF
TRBV10-3	NA	TRBJ2-7	NA	TGTGCCATCAGTGAAGTACAGGGCTACGAGCAGTACTTC	CAISEVQGYEQYF
TRBV28	few	TRBJ1-1	NA	TGTGCCAGCAGTTTGCCGGGGTTTACTGAAGCTTTCTTT	CASSLPGFTEAFF
TRBV6-2/TRBV6-3	NA	TRBJ1-5	NA	TGTGCCAGCAGTAGAAATCATCAGCCCCAGCATTTT	CASSRNHQPQHF
TRBV12-3/TRBV12-4	NA	TRBJ1-1	NA	TGTGCCACCCGGACAAAGTTTAAAGCTTTCTTT	CATRTKFKAFF
TRBV13	NA	TRBJ2-6	NA	TGTGCCAGCAGCGCAGAACCAGTGGGAACTGGGGCCAACGTCCTGACTTTC	CASSAEPVGTGANVLTF
TRBV2	NA	TRBJ1-1	NA	TGTGCCAGCAGTCAAACAGGGAACACTGAAGCTTTCTTT	CASSQTGNTEAFF
TRBV5-4	NA	TRBJ2-7	NA	TGTGCCAGCAGCTCGGGGCGGGGTGACGAGCAGTACTTC	CASSSGRGDEQYF